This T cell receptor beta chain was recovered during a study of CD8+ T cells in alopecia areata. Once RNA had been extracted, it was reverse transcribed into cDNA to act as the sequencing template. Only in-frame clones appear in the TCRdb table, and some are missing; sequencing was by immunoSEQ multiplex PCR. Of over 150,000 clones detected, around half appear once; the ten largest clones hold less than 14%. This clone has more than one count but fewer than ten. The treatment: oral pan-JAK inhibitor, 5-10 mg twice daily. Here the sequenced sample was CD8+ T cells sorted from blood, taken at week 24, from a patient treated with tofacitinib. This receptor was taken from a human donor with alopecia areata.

CDR3 in DNA: TGCGCCAGCAGCCAAGTTTCCAGGGACAATGAGCAGTTCTTC. Translation gives CASSQVSRDNEQFF. V and J are TRBV4-1 and TRBJ2-1, with a tentative D call TRBD1 (5 bases). Looked up from germline, CDR1 is MGHRA and CDR2 is YSYEKL. The length of the CDR3 is 14 residues. The ends were cut back, 1 base at V and 5 bases at J, with 9 bases in the middle.